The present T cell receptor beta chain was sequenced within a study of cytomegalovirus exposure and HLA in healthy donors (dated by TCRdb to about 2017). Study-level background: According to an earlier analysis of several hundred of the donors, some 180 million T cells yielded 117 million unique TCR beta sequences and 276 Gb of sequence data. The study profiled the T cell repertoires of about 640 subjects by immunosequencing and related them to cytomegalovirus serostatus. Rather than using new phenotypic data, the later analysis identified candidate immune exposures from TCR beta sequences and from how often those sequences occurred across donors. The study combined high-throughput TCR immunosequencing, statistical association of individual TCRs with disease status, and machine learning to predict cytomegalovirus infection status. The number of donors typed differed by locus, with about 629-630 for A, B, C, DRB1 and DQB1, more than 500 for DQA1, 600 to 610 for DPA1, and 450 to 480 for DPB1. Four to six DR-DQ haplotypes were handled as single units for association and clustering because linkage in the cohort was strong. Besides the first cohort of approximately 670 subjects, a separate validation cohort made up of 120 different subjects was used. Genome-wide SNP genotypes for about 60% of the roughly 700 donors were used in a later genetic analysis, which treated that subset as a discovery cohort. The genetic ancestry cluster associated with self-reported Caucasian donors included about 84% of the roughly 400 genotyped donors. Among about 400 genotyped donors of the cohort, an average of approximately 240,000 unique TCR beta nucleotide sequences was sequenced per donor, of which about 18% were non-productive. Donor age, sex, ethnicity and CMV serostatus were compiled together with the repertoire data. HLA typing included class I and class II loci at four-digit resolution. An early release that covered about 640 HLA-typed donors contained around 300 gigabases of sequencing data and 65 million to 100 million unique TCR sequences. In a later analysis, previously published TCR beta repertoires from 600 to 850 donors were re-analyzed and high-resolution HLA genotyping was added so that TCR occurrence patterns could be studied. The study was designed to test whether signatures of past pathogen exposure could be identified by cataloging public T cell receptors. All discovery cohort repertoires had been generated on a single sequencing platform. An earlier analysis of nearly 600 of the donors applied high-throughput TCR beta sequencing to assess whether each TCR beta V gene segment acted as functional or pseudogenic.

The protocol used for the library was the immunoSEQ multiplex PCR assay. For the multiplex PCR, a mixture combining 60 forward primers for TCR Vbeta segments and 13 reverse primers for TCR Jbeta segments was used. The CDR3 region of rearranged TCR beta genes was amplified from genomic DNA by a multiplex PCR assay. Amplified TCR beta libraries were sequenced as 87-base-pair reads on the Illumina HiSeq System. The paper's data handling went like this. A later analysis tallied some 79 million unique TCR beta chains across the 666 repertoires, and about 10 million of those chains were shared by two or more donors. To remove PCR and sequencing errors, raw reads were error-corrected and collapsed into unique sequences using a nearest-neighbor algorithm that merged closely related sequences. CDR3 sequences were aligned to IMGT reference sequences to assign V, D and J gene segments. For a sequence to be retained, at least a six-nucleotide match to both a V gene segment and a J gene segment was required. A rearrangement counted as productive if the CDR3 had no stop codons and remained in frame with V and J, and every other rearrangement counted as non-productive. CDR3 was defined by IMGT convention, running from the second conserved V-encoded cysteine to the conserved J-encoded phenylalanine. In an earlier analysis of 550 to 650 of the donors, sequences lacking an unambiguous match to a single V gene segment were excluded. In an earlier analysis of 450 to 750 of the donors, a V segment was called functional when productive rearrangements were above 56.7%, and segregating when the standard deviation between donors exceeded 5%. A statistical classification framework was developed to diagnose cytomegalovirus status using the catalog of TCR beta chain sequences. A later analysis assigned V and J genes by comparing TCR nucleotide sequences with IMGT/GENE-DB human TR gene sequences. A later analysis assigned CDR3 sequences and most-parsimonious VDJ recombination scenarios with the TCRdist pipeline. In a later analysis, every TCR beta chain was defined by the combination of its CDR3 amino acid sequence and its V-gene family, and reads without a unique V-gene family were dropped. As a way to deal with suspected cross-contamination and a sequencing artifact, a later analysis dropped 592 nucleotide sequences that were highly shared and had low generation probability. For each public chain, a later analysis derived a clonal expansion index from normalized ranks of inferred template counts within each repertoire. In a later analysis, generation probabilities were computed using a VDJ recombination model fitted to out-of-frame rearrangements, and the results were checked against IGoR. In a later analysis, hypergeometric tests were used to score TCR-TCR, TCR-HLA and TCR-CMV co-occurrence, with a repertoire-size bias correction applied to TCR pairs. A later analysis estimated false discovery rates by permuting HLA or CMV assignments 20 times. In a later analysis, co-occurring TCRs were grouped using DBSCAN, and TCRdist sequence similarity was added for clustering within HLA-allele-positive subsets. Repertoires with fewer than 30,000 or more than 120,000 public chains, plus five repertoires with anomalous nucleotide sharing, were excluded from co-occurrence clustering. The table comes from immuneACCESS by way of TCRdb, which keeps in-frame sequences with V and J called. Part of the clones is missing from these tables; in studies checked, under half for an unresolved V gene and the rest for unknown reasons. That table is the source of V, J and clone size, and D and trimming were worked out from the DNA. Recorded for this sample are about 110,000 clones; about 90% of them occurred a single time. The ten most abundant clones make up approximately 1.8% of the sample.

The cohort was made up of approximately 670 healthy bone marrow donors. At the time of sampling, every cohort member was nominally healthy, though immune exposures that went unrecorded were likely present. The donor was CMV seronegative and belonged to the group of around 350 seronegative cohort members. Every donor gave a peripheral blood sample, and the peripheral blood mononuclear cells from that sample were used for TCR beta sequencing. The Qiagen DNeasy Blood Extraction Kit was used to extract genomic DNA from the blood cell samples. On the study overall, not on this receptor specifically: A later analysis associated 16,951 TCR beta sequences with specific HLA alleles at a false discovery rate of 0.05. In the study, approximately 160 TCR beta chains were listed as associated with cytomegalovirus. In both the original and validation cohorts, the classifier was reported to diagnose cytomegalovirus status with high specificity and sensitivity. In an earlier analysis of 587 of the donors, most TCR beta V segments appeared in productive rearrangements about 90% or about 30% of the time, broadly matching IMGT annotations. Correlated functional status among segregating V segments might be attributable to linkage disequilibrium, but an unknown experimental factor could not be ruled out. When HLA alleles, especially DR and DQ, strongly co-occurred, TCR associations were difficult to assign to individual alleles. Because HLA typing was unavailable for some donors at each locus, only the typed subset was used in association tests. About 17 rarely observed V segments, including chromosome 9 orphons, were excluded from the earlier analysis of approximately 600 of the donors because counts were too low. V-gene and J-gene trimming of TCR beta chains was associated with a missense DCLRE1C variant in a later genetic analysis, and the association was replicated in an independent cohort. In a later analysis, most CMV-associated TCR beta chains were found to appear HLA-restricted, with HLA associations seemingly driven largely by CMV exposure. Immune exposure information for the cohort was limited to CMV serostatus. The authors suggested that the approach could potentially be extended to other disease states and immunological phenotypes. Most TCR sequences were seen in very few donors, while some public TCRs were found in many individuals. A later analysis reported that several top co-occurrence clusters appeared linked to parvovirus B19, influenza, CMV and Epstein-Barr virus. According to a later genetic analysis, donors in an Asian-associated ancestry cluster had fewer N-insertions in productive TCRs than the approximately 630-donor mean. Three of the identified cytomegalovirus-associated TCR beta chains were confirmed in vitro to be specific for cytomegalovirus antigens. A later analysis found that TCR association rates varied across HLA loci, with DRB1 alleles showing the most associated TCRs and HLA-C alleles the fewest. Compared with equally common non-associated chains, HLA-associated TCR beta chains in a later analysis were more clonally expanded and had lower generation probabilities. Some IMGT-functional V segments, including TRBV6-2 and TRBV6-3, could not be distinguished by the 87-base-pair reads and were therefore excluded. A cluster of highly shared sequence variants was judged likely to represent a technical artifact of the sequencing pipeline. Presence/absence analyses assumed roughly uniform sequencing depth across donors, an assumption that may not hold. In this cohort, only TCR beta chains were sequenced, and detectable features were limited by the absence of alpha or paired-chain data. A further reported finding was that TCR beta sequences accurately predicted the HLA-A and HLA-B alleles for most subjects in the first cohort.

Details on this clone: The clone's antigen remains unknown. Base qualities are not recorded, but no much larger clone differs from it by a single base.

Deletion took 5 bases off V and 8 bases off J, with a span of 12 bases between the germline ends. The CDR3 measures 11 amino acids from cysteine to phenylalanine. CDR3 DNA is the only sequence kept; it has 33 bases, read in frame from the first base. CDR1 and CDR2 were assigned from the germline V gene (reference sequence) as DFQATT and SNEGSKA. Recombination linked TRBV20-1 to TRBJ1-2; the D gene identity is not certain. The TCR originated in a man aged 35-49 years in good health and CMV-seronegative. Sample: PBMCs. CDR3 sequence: CSASPGRGYTF. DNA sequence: TGCAGTGCTTCCCCAGGTAGAGGCTACACCTTC.